Listed here are 7 T cell receptor beta chains from one sample, sequenced in a study of blood T cell repertoires in COVID-19. Profiled with immunoSEQ multiplex PCR; TCRdb holds only in-frame clones, not every one. In the table there are 150,000 to 200,000 clones, approximately 80% of which are singletons. Material for sequencing was PBMCs or T cells enriched from blood (not recorded which). The receptors were sampled from a woman aged 50 to 60 who had recovered from COVID-19.

The chain recombines TRBV25-1 with TRBJ1-6; TRBD1 matches 7 bases. Trimming removed 1 base from V and 9 bases from J; junction bases left unmatched: 3. CDR3 length: 14 amino acids. The germline V gene has CDR1 MGHDK and CDR2 SYGVNS. CDR3 DNA: TGTGCCAGCAGTGAATCAAGGGGGCGTTCACCCCTCCACTTT. Its translation: CASSESRGRSPLHF.

The chain uses TRBV3-1 (or the pseudogene TRBV3-2) and TRBJ2-3, with 8 bases matching TRBD2. This CDR3 has 13 amino acids. V gave up 4 bases and J gave up 4 bases; unmatched junction bases: 1. The V gene's germline CDR1 is LGHDT and CDR2 YNNKEL (reference sequence). CDR3 protein: CASSRAGADTQYF. The DNA of the CDR3 is TGTGCCAGCAGCCGAGCGGGAGCAGATACGCAGTATTTT.

V gene TRBV27 combines with J gene TRBJ2-7, with D unresolved. The CDR3 covers 12 residues. The germline gives CDR1 MNHEY, CDR2 SMNVEV (reference sequence). The germline V and J ends were trimmed by 6 bases and 6 bases, with 12 bases remaining between them. The CDR3, as DNA: TGTGCCAGCAGAGGAGCCAGTGTCGAGCAGTACTTC. It specifies CASRGASVEQYF.

V usage is TRBV7-3 and J usage is TRBJ2-3, with D possibly matching TRBD2 (5 bases). The CDR3 is made up of 15 amino acids. Germline CDR1 reads SGHTA; CDR2 reads FQGTGA. Trimming took 2 bases from V and 1 from J, leaving 10 bases between them. The CDR3 coding sequence is TGTGCCAGCAGCTTAGTCGGTAGCGGCACAGATACGCAGTATTTT. Its translation: CASSLVGSGTDTQYF. Combining the CDR3 with reference TRBV7-3 and TRBJ2-3 gives the whole variable domain GAGVSQTPSNKVTEKGKYVELRCDPISGHTALYWYRQSLGQGPEFLIYFQGTGAADDSGLPNDRFFAVRPEGSVSTLKIQRTERGDSAVYLCASSLVGSGTDTQYFGPGTRLTVL.

The chain has TRBV6-5 and TRBJ1-4, with TRBD1 matching 7 bases. CDR3 size: 15 residues. V was clipped by 6 bases and J by 5 bases; unmatched bases: 9. CDR1 is MNHEY and CDR2 is SVGAGI in the germline V gene. The CDR3 DNA reads TGTGCCAGCAGATCCAGACAGGGCTTAAATGAAAAACTGTTTTTT. As protein: CASRSRQGLNEKLFF.

The J gene is TRBJ1-1, the V gene TRBV7-9; 9 bases fit TRBD1. The CDR3 is made up of 14 amino acids. After removal of 3 bases from V and 7 bases from J, the junction contained 6 bases not matched to a gene. Germline CDR1 is SEHNR and CDR2 is FQNEAQ (reference sequence). For the CDR3, the DNA is TGTGCCAGCAGCTTCACAGGGGGCTTGGGTGAAGCTTTCTTT. Translated: CASSFTGGLGEAFF.

The chain has TRBV11-2 and TRBJ2-1, with 9 bases matching TRBD1. The CDR3 spans 14 residues. The V segment lost 7 bases and the J segment 7 bases; nucleotides outside the gene matches: 8. The germline CDR1 and CDR2 sequences are SGHAT and FQNNGV. CDR3 amino acids: CASKVGQGTNEQFF. The CDR3 DNA sequence: TGTGCCAGCAAAGTAGGACAGGGGACGAATGAGCAGTTCTTC.